This TCR beta chain was profiled in a study of blood T cell repertoires in COVID-19. Study details: Both acute and convalescent COVID-19 samples were obtained from the United States, Italy and Spain. T cells, B-cell-depleted T cells, or PBMCs supplied cDNA or gDNA.

Generated by immunoSEQ multiplex PCR, the TCRdb table keeps only in-frame clones and is missing some. The sample includes some 390,000 clones, about 87% seen only once; the top ten take 2.3%. The length of the CDR3 is 15 residues. Germline CDR1 SGHDT, CDR2 YYEEEE. V lost 3 bases, J lost 3 bases, and 6 bases stayed unmatched. Source material: peripheral blood. The TCR was taken from a woman between 55 and 75 years old with COVID-19, enrolled during active disease. The chain links TRBV5-6 to TRBJ1-1, with 9 bases fitting TRBD1. CDR3 region: CASSSPGQGYTEAFF. The CDR3 DNA is TGTGCCAGCAGCTCACCGGGACAGGGTTACACTGAAGCTTTCTTT.